Listed here are 22 T cell receptor beta chains from one sample, sequenced in a study of T cells in Graves' hyperthyroidism and ophthalmopathy. Template material for amplifying TCR beta CDR3 regions consisted of RNA transcripts. During a first-round RT-PCR of the TCR CDR3, the HTBI primer set was used. TCRdb re-derived calls from the multiplex PCR reads in MiXCR, one entry per CDR3 protein. The data hold hundreds of thousands of distinct CDR3 sequences, with approximately 14% observed a single time. Specimen: blood. All receptors derive from a woman younger than 35 with Graves' hyperthyroidism.

Many counts were recorded for this clonotype. The chain recombines TRBV18 with TRBJ2-5, with D unresolved. Germline CDR1 reads KGHSH; CDR2 reads LQKENI. This CDR3 is 13 amino acids long. Trimming pared 8 bases from V and 1 base from J, leaving 11 bases between. The CDR3 is CASSPGRQETQYF. DNA for the CDR3: TGTGCCAGCAGTCCGGGTCGCCAAGAGACCCAGTACTTC.

The V call is TRBV12-3 or TRBV12-4, the J call TRBJ1-2; D gene ambiguous. V shed 5 bases and J shed 2 bases, with 15 bases lying between them. This CDR3 is 15 amino acids long. As DNA, the CDR3 is TGTGCCAGCAGTCAATATGGCGGCAGAAACTATGGCTACACCTTC. Its translation: CASSQYGGRNYGYTF.

In this sample, this clonotype turned up many times. This sequence joins TRBV6-1 and TRBJ1-6; unclear D gene. The CDR3 consists of 17 residues. The V end was cut by 6 bases, the J end by 9 bases, with 24 bases between. CDR1 MNHNS and CDR2 SASEGT come from the germline V gene. The CDR3, as DNA: TGTGCCAGCAGCCTCCTTGTCCCCGGGAACTCGGGTTCACCCCTCCACTTT. Its protein is CASSLLVPGNSGSPLHF.

This clonotype was found a few times. The chain recombines TRBV7-2 with TRBJ2-3, with 7 bases aligning to TRBD1. CDR3 length equals 16 residues. Germline V gene sequence: CDR1 SGHTA, CDR2 FQGNSA. Trimming cost V 1 base and J 4 bases; bases outside gene matches: 8. The CDR3 sequence: CASSLGPTGSPDTQYF. In DNA form, the CDR3 reads TGTGCCAGCAGCTTAGGCCCGACAGGGTCCCCAGATACGCAGTATTTT.

This clonotype was observed many times. CDR3 nucleotides: TGTGCCAGCAGCCCAGGGGACGAGGAATACGAGCAGTACTTC. Protein: CASSPGDEEYEQYF. The chain has TRBV3-1 and TRBJ2-7, with TRBD1 as a possible D gene (6 bases). Germline V gene data show CDR1 as LGHDT and CDR2 as YNNKEL (reference sequence). Trimming shortened V by 4 bases and J by 4 bases, and 14 bases separated the two germline ends. The CDR3 totals 14 residues.

Comment on this clonotype: At one boundary the junction diverges from the germline segment, which might be a read error. This chain uses TRBV7-3 with TRBJ2-1; D possibly corresponds to TRBD1 (6 bases). The CDR3 length is 15 residues. Germline assignment: CDR1 SGHTA and CDR2 FQGTGA. The CDR3 DNA sequence: TGTGCCAGCAGCTTAGAGGGGGAGCTGGGGAATGAGCAGTCCTTC. Translating gives CASSLEGELGNEQSF.

This clonotype was seen at least ten times. The J gene is TRBJ1-5, the V gene TRBV12-3 or TRBV12-4; D unclear. V gave up 8 bases and J gave up 0 bases, with 14 bases separating them. The CDR3 loop spans 15 amino acids. The CDR3: CASRLSKVSNQPQHF. CDR3 bases: TGTGCCAGCCGACTTAGTAAAGTTAGCAATCAGCCCCAGCATTTT.

This clonotype was picked up many times. This chain uses TRBV7-3 with TRBJ2-7, with D tentatively TRBD1 or TRBD2 (6 bases each). The V end lost 1 base, the J end lost 2 bases, and 12 bases lay between the germline ends. The CDR3 loop spans 15 amino acids. From germline, CDR1 is SGHTA and CDR2 FQGTGA. Written as DNA, the CDR3 is TGTGCCAGCAGCTTAAGTCCGGGGGACACCTACGAGCAGTACTTC. Amino acids: CASSLSPGDTYEQYF.

Turning to this clonotype: A much more abundant neighbour one base away suggests this may be a read error. The chain employs TRBV15 and TRBJ2-1, with a tentative D call TRBD2 (6 bases). The CDR3 length is 14 residues. Trimming cost V 5 bases and J 4 bases, with 12 bases left between them. From germline, CDR1 is LNHNV and CDR2 YYDKDF (reference sequence). CDR3 sequence: CATSFSGSYNEQFF. The CDR3 coding sequence is TGTGCCACCAGCTTCAGCGGGTCATACAATGAGCAGTTCTTC.

This clonotype has at least ten counts. This chain connects TRBV11-2 to TRBJ2-2, with 9 positions matching TRBD2. Germline V lookup: CDR1 SGHAT, CDR2 FQNNGV. CDR3 length: 16 residues. Germline trimming cut 3 bases from V and 1 base from J; bases unmatched to any gene: 3. The CDR3 coding sequence is TGTGCCAGCAGCTTCCTAGCGGGGATGAACACCGGGGAGCTGTTTTTT. Translated, it gives CASSFLAGMNTGELFF.

The chain combines TRBV9 with TRBJ2-1, with 7 bases identical to TRBD2. V shed 0 bases, J shed 12 bases, and the junction held 9 bases outside the gene matches. CDR3 length: 14 amino acids. Per germline, CDR1 SGDLS and CDR2 YYNGEE. The DNA for the CDR3 is TGTGCCAGCAGCGTAGCCCCTCAGGGAGGGGCGCAGTTCTTC. Translated: CASSVAPQGGAQFF.

This clonotype came up a few times. The rearrangement joins TRBV3-1 to TRBJ1-4; D not certain. Trimming removed 4 bases at V and 5 bases at J, with 11 bases between. Germline CDR1 reads LGHDT; CDR2 reads YNNKEL (reference sequence). This CDR3 region has 14 residues. The CDR3 protein is CASSRAPGNEKLFF. In nucleotides, the CDR3 is TGTGCCAGCAGCCGGGCCCCGGGGAATGAAAAACTGTTTTTT.

In this sample, this clonotype turned up many times. The chain uses TRBV20-1 and TRBJ1-5; weak D call: TRBD1 (5 bases). Between the trimmed V and J ends, which lost 1 base and 1 base, there was a span of 14 bases. This CDR3 is 16 amino acids long. Looked up from germline, CDR1 is DFQATT and CDR2 is SNEGSKA (reference sequence). The CDR3 DNA reads TGCAGTGCTAGAGGACAATTCGGGGGGAGCAATCAGCCCCAGCATTTT. Amino acids: CSARGQFGGSNQPQHF.

A few counts support this clonotype. A much larger clone sits a single nucleotide away, making a read error possible. V gene TRBV3-1 combines with J gene TRBJ2-3; possibly TRBD1 or TRBD2 for D (6 bases each). Between the trimmed V and J ends, which lost 0 bases and 2 bases, there was a span of 15 bases. From germline, CDR1 is LGHDT and CDR2 YNNKEL (reference sequence). The CDR3 spans 17 residues. The CDR3 is CASSQDRGVLTTDTQYF. CDR3 coding DNA: TGTGCCAGCAGCCAAGATAGGGGGGTCCTAACCACAGATACGCAGTATTTT.

This clonotype has a handful of counts. This chain links TRBV6-2 or TRBV6-3 with TRBJ1-5; D gene uncertain. The CDR3 extends over 19 amino acids. V lost 8 bases and J 0 bases, leaving 26 bases between the germline ends. Germline CDR1 MNHEY, CDR2 SVGEGT. CDR3 protein: CASGSPPVTASHSNQPQHF. DNA of the CDR3: TGTGCCAGCGGTTCACCTCCCGTAACCGCAAGCCATAGCAATCAGCCCCAGCATTTT.

Points on this clonotype: This could be a read error, since a much larger clone is one nucleotide away. The chain couples TRBV12-5 to TRBJ2-3; D remains ambiguous. The CDR3 loop spans 13 amino acids. Germline assignment: CDR1 LGHNT and CDR2 FRNRAP. V lost 8 bases and J lost 0, with 9 bases in between. The chain's CDR3 is CASTQWSTDTQYF. The CDR3 bases are TGTGCTAGTACCCAATGGAGCACAGATACGCAGTATTTT. Complete variable domain (other parts from reference TRBV12-5 and TRBJ2-3): DARVTQTPRHKVTEMGQEVTMRCQPILGHNTVFWYRQTMMQGLELLAYFRNRAPLDDSGMPKDRFSAEMPDATLATLKIQPSEPRDSAVYFCASTQWSTDTQYFGPGTRLTVL.

The chain couples TRBV19 to TRBJ1-4, with D tentatively TRBD1 (5 bases). The CDR3 runs to 15 residues. Germline-derived CDR1 and CDR2 are LNHDA and SQIVND (reference sequence). V dropped 1 base and J dropped 2 bases, with 8 bases sitting between them. The DNA for the CDR3 is TGTGCCAGTAGTATAGCGCGGGGGACTAATGAAAAACTGTTTTTT. Its protein is CASSIARGTNEKLFF.

This rearrangement joins TRBV12-3 or TRBV12-4 to TRBJ1-3, with D possibly TRBD1 on 6 matching bases. The CDR3 contains 16 residues. The ends were cut back, 10 bases at V and 0 bases at J, with 19 bases in the middle. The DNA for the CDR3 is TGTGCCACCTCACAGGGACCGCGGACCTCTGGAAACACCATATATTTT. It yields the protein CATSQGPRTSGNTIYF.

This clonotype was counted ten times or more. The chain is built from TRBV2 and TRBJ2-3, with D possibly being TRBD2 (6 bases). Germline CDR1 is SNHLY and CDR2 is FYNNEI. The CDR3 runs to 15 residues. With 4 bases removed from V and 0 bases from J, the gap between germline ends came to 11 bases. In DNA, the CDR3 is TGTGCCAGCAGTGCCCGGGACTTAAGCACAGATACGCAGTATTTT. It is translated as CASSARDLSTDTQYF.

This clonotype was detected only a few times. The chain has TRBV19 and TRBJ2-7; a weak D match, TRBD1 (6 bases). Trimming took 5 bases from V and 2 from J, leaving 22 bases between them. The CDR3 has 17 amino acids. From germline, CDR1 is LNHDA and CDR2 SQIVND (reference sequence). CDR3 DNA sequence: TGTGCCAGTAGTCCGCGACGGACAGCTAGAGGAGCCTACGAGCAGTACTTC. This sequence encodes CASSPRRTARGAYEQYF.

This clonotype was counted only a few times. The chain recombines TRBV4-1 with TRBJ2-5, with TRBD2 identical over 7 bases. CDR1 is MGHRA and CDR2 is YSYEKL in the germline V gene. After removal of 4 bases from V and 7 bases from J, the junction contained 9 bases not matched to a gene. The CDR3 sequence is 14 residues long. The CDR3 coding sequence is TGCGCCAGCAGCCCATGGACTAGTAGGGGGACCCAGTACTTC. It encodes CASSPWTSRGTQYF.

This clonotype showed up just a few times. The rearrangement links TRBV7-3 to TRBJ2-1; tentatively, D is TRBD1 (5 bases). The V end was cut by 4 bases, the J end by 0 bases, with 13 bases between. Germline CDR1 is SGHTA and CDR2 is FQGTGA. The CDR3 has 16 amino acids. The CDR3 protein is CASSWKGQSSYNEQFF. The DNA of the CDR3 is TGTGCCAGCAGCTGGAAAGGACAAAGCTCCTACAATGAGCAGTTCTTC.